Below are 16 T cell receptor beta chains sequenced from a single sample in a study of response to subunit inactivated influenza vaccine. TCRdb independently ran MiXCR on the RT-PCR reads; one entry per CDR3 protein. The table shows approximately 530,000 distinct CDR3 sequences, with about an eighth occurring only once. Material: PBMCs from blood, obtained roughly 46 days after vaccination. The receptors stem from a middle-aged man who received an inactivated influenza vaccine.

This clonotype has a handful of counts. The chain recombines TRBV5-1 with TRBJ1-6; D not resolved. The CDR3 extends over 14 amino acids. Trimming left V 4 bases short and J 13 bases short, with 18 bases between. Germline V lookup: CDR1 SGHRS, CDR2 YFSETQ. The CDR3 here is CASSVGENPEPLHF. The CDR3 DNA sequence: TGCGCCAGCAGCGTAGGCGAAAATCCCGAGCCCCTCCACTTT.

This clonotype was seen a few times. The chain joins TRBV10-3 to TRBJ2-7; the match to TRBD2 covers 15 bases. V dropped 6 bases and J dropped 6; count of bases not matched to a gene: 3. Germline lookup yields CDR1 ENHRY and CDR2 SYGVKD. The CDR3 runs 14 residues. Written as DNA, the CDR3 is TGTGCCATCAGGGGACTAGCGGGGGGCAGCGAGCAGTACTTC. This gives the protein CAIRGLAGGSEQYF.

This chain joins TRBV25-1 and TRBJ1-2; unclear D gene. V was cut by 0 bases and J by 7 bases, with 6 bases left in between. Looked up from germline, CDR1 is MGHDK and CDR2 is SYGVNS. The CDR3 loop spans 12 amino acids. CDR3 in DNA: TGTGCCAGCAGTGAATATAGTCGTGGCTACACCTTC. Amino acid sequence: CASSEYSRGYTF.

This clonotype occurred many times. The chain recombines TRBV12-3 or TRBV12-4 with TRBJ1-3; D call uncertain. V was trimmed by 5 bases and J by 5 bases, leaving 7 bases between them. The CDR3 sequence is 12 residues long. In DNA form, the CDR3 reads TGTGCCAGCAGTCCGTCCCGAAACACCATATATTTT. Translation: CASSPSRNTIYF.

V and J are TRBV20-1 and TRBJ1-4; the D gene is possibly TRBD1 (6 bases). The V gene lost 7 bases and the J gene lost 8 bases, with 20 bases spanning the gap. CDR3 size: 14 residues. The germline CDR1 and CDR2 sequences are DFQATT and SNEGSKA (reference sequence). The CDR3 here is CSVAGTRNGEKLFF. The CDR3 bases are TGCAGTGTCGCAGGGACACGCAATGGGGAAAAACTGTTTTTT.

This clonotype was seen ten or more times. The chain links TRBV12-3 or TRBV12-4 to TRBJ2-1, with a tentative D call TRBD2 (7 bases). CDR3 size: 15 residues. The V gene lost 1 base and the J gene lost 8 bases, with 15 bases spanning the gap. The CDR3 region is CASSLGAWGGDEQFF. The CDR3 nucleotides are TGTGCCAGCAGTTTAGGGGCGTGGGGGGGCGATGAGCAGTTCTTC.

In this sample, this clonotype turned up many times. This rearrangement joins TRBV9 to TRBJ2-1, with TRBD2 matching over 8 bases. The CDR3 runs to 14 residues. The junction had 6 bases not matched to a gene; V was cut back by 2 bases and J by 8 bases. The germline V gene encodes CDR1 SGDLS and CDR2 YYNGEE. CDR3 nucleotide sequence: TGTGCCAGCAGCGTCGGCGGGAGGACTGATGAGCAGTTCTTC. It encodes CASSVGGRTDEQFF.

This clonotype was observed a few times. The CDR3 loop is CATAGSLNTGELFF. CDR3 sequence (DNA): TGTGCCACCGCCGGCAGCCTAAACACCGGGGAGCTGTTTTTT. The chain uses TRBV10-3 and TRBJ2-2, with D unclear. This CDR3 has 14 amino acids. V shed 10 bases and J shed 2 bases, with 14 bases lying between them. Germline values: CDR1 ENHRY, CDR2 SYGVKD.

In the case of this clonotype: A junction end diverges from the germline sequence, so it may reflect a read error. The chain's CDR3 is CDSSGGGTYEQYF. The CDR3 DNA follows: TGTGACAGCAGCGGCGGGGGAACCTACGAGCAGTACTTC. The chain combines TRBV7-6 with TRBJ2-7; 7 bases map to TRBD2. In germline, CDR1 is SGHVS, CDR2 FNYEAQ. CDR3 length: 13 residues.

This clonotype was counted between two and nine times. The J gene is TRBJ2-7, the V gene TRBV20-1, with D perhaps matching TRBD1 (6 bases). The length of the CDR3 is 13 residues. Germline CDR1 is DFQATT and CDR2 is SNEGSKA (reference sequence). Trimming took 0 bases from V and 5 from J, leaving 11 bases between them. The CDR3 is CSAREQGRHEQYF. CDR3 nucleotide sequence: TGCAGTGCTAGAGAACAGGGAAGACACGAGCAGTACTTC.

This clonotype was seen a handful of times. The genes are TRBV29-1 and TRBJ2-7; D is undetermined. Germline-derived CDR1 and CDR2 are SQVTM and ANQGSEA. Trimming pared 7 bases from V and 2 bases from J, leaving 12 bases between. The CDR3 runs to 12 residues. The CDR3 region is CSAGEPPYEQYF. CDR3 coding DNA: TGCAGCGCCGGTGAACCCCCCTACGAGCAGTACTTC.

This clonotype has just a few counts. The chain links TRBV7-8 to TRBJ1-2, with D unclear. The V end lost 5 bases, the J end lost 3 bases, and 10 bases lay between the germline ends. The germline gives CDR1 SGHVS, CDR2 FQNEAQ. This CDR3 comprises 13 residues. The CDR3 region is CASSRESHYGYTF. CDR3 DNA: TGTGCCAGCAGCCGTGAGAGCCACTATGGCTACACCTTC.

The chain has TRBV20-1 and TRBJ2-7; D might be TRBD2 (5 bases). The CDR3 loop spans 15 amino acids. Deletions cut 5 bases from V and 0 bases from J, with 17 bases between. Germline V gene sequence: CDR1 DFQATT, CDR2 SNEGSKA (reference sequence). DNA for the CDR3: TGCAGTGCTGGAGGTCATGTGGGGAGCTCCTACGAGCAGTACTTC. Amino acids: CSAGGHVGSSYEQYF.

The chain couples TRBV28 to TRBJ2-7; 11 positions match TRBD1. This CDR3 has 16 residues. Germline CDR1 MDHEN, CDR2 SYDVKM. V dropped 1 base and J dropped 2; count of bases not matched to a gene: 4. CDR3 in DNA: TGTGCCAGCAGTTTATCGGGACAGGGGGTCACCTACGAGCAGTACTTC. Translating it yields CASSLSGQGVTYEQYF.

The chain has TRBV6-2 or TRBV6-3 and TRBJ2-2; TRBD2 agrees at 9 bases. The V segment lost 6 bases and the J segment 6 bases; nucleotides outside the gene matches: 8. Germline V CDR1 and CDR2: MNHEY, SVGEGT. This CDR3 contains 15 residues. CDR3 amino acids: CASSPGTSIAGELFF. The CDR3 DNA reads TGTGCCAGCAGCCCCGGGACTAGCATCGCCGGGGAGCTGTTTTTT.

This chain joins TRBV11-3 and TRBJ2-7; the D gene is possibly TRBD2 (5 bases). The CDR3 totals 13 residues. Germline V gene data show CDR1 as SGHNT and CDR2 as YENEEA. Trimming left V 1 base short and J 7 bases short, with 11 bases between. The DNA of the CDR3 is TGTGCCAGCAGCTTAGGTATTTCGGGGGAGCAGTACTTC. Encoded protein: CASSLGISGEQYF.